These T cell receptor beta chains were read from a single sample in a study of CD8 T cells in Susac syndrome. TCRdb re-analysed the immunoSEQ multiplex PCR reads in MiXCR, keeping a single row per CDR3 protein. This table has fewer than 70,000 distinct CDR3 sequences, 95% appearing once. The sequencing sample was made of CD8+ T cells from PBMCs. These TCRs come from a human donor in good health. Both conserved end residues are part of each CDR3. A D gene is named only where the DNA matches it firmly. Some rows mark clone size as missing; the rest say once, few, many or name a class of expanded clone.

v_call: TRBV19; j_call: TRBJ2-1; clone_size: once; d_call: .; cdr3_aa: CASKDSGSSYNEQFF; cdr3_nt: TGTGCCAGTAAAGATAGCGGAAGCTCCTACAATGAGCAGTTCTTC
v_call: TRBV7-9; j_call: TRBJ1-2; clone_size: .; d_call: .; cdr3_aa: CASSFRDVANYGYTF; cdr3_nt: TGTGCCAGCAGCTTTCGGGACGTTGCTAACTATGGCTACACCTTC
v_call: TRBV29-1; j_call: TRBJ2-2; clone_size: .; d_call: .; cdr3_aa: CSVLIMGELFF; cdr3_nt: TGCAGCGTTTTGATAATGGGGGAGCTGTTTTTT
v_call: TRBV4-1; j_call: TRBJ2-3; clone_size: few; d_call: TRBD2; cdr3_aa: CASSQEVAGGPGDTQYF; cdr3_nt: TGCGCCAGCAGCCAAGAGGTAGCGGGGGGCCCAGGTGATACGCAGTATTTT
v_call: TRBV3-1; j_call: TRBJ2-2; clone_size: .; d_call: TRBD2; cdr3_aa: CASSQESSGGLNTGELFF; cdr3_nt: TGTGCCAGCAGCCAAGAGTCTAGCGGGGGGTTGAACACCGGGGAGCTGTTTTTT
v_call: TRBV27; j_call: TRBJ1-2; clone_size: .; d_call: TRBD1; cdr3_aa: CASSSRTGINGYTF; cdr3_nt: TGTGCCAGCAGTTCCCGGACAGGGATTAATGGCTACACCTTC
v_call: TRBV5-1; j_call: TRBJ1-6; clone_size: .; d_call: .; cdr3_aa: CASGLDQIGSPLHF; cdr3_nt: TGCGCCAGCGGTCTGGACCAGATAGGTTCACCCCTCCACTTT
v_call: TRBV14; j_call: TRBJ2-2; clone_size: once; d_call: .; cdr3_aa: CASSQATGETGELFF; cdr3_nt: TGTGCCAGCAGCCAAGCGACCGGGGAGACCGGGGAGCTGTTTTTT
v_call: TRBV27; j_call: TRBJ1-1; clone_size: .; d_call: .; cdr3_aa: CASSLEALNTEAFF; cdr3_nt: TGTGCCAGCAGTTTGGAGGCATTGAACACTGAAGCTTTCTTT
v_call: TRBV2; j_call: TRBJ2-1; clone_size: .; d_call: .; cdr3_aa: CAWTPPISLSYNEQFF; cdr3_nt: TGTGCCTGGACTCCCCCCATCTCACTCTCCTACAATGAGCAGTTCTTC
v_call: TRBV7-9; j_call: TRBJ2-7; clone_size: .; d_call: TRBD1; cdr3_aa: CASSLEAGTAYEQYF; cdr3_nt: TGTGCCAGCAGCCTCGAAGCCGGGACAGCCTACGAGCAGTACTTC
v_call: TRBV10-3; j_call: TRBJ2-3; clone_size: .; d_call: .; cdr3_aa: CAINLGGRTDTQYF; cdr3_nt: TGTGCCATCAACCTTGGGGGGCGCACAGATACGCAGTATTTT
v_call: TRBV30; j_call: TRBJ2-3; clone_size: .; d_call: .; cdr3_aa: CAWSVFVTDTQYF; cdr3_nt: TGTGCCTGGAGTGTTTTTGTCACAGATACGCAGTATTTT
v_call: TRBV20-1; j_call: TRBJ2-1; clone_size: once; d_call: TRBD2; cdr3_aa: CSARDSGGPYNEQFF; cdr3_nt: TGCAGTGCTAGAGATTCGGGGGGACCCTACAATGAGCAGTTCTTC
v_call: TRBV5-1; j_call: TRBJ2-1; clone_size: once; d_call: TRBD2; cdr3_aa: CASRGEGTDSYNEQFF; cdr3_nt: TGCGCCAGCAGAGGGGAGGGGACGGACTCCTACAATGAGCAGTTCTTC
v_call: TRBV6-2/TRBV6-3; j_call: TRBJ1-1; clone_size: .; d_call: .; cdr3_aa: CASTGDSVNTEAFF; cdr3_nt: TGTGCCAGCACTGGGGACTCCGTGAACACTGAAGCTTTCTTT
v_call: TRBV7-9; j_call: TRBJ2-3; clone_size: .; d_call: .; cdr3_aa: CAVTVISTDTQYF; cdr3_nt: TGTGCAGTAACAGTGATAAGCACAGATACGCAGTATTTT
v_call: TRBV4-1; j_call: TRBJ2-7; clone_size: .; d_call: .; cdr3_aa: CASSSSGDGYEQYF; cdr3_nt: TGCGCCAGCAGCTCCTCGGGGGATGGCTACGAGCAGTACTTC
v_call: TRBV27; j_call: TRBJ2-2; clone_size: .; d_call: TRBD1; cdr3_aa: CASSEDRGPGRELFF; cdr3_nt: TGTGCCAGCAGTGAGGACAGGGGGCCGGGCCGGGAGCTGTTTTTT
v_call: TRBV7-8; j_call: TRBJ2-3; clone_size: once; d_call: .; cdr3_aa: CASSHLTWGDTQYF; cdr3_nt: TGTGCCAGCAGCCATTTGACTTGGGGGGATACGCAGTATTTT
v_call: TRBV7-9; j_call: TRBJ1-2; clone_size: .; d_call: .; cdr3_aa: CATLDWGANYGYTF; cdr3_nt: TGTGCCACCCTTGATTGGGGGGCTAACTATGGCTACACCTTC
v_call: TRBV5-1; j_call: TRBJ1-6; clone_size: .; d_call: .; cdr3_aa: CASSFQVNSPLHF; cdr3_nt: TGCGCCAGCAGTTTTCAGGTGAATTCACCCCTCCACTTT
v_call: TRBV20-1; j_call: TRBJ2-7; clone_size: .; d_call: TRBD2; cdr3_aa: CSARDLASGRYEQYF; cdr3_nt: TGCAGTGCTAGAGATTTGGCTAGCGGGAGGTACGAGCAGTACTTC
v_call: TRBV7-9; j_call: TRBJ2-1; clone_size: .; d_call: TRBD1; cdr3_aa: CASSSLRDSYNEQFF; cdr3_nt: TGTGCCAGCAGCTCCCTAAGGGACAGTTACAATGAGCAGTTCTTC
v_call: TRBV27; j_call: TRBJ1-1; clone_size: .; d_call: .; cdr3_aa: CASSFSPNTEAFF; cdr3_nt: TGTGCCAGCAGTTTCTCACCTAACACTGAAGCTTTCTTT
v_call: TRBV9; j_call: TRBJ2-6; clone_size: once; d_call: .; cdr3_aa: CASSPLPPIDAGANVLTF; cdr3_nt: TGTGCCAGCAGTCCTCTTCCTCCTATTGACGCTGGGGCCAACGTCCTGACTTTC
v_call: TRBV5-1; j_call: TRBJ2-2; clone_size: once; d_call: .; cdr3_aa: CASSLSRVENTGELFF; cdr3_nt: TGCGCCAGCAGCTTGAGCAGGGTAGAGAACACCGGGGAGCTGTTTTTT